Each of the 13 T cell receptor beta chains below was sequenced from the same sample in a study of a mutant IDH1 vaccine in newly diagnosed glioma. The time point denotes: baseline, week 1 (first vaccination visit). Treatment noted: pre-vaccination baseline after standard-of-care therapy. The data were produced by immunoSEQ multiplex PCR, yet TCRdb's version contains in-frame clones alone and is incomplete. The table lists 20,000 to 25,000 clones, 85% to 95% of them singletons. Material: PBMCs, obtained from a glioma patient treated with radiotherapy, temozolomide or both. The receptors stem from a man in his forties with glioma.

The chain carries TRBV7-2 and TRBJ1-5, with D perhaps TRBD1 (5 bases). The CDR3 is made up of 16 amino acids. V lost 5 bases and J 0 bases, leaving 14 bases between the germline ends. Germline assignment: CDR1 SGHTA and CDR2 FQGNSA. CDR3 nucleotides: TGTGCCAGCAGCCCCCTGGGACCGATTAGCAATCAGCCCCAGCATTTT. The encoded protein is CASSPLGPISNQPQHF.

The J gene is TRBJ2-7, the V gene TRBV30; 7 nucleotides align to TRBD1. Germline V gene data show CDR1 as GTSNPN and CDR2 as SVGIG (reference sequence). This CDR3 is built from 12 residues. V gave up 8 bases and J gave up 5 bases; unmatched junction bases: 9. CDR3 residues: CAQRTGLDEQYF. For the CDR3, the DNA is TGTGCCCAGAGGACAGGTTTGGACGAGCAGTACTTC.

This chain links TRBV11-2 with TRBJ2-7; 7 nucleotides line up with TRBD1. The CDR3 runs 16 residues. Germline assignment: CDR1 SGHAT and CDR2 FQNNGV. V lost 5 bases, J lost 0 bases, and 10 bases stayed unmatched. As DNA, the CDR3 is TGTGCCAGCAGCACACAGGGAAGGGGGCCCTCCTACGAGCAGTACTTC. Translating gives CASSTQGRGPSYEQYF.

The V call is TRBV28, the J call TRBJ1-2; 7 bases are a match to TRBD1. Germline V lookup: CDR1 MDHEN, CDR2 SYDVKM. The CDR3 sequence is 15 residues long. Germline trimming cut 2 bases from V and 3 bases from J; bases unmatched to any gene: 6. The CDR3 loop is CASSLEGASYYGYTF. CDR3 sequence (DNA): TGTGCCAGCAGTTTAGAGGGGGCCTCTTACTATGGCTACACCTTC.

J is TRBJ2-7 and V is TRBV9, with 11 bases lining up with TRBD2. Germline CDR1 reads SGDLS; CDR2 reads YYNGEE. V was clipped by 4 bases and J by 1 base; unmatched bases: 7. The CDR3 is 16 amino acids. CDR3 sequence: CASSRRASGGSYEQYF. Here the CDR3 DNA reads TGTGCCAGCAGCCGCCGCGCTAGCGGGGGGTCCTACGAGCAGTACTTC.

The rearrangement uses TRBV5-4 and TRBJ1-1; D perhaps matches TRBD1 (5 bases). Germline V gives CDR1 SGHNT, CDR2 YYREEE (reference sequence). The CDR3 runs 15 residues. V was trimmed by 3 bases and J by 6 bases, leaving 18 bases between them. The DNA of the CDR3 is TGTGCCAGCAGCTCCCCCGGGGGAGGTAAGGCTGAAGCTTTCTTT. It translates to CASSSPGGGKAEAFF.

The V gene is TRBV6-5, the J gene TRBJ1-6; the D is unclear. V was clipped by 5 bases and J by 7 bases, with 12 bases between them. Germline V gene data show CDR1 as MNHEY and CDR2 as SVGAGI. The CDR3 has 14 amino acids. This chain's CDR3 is CASSPRKRNSPLHF. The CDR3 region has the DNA TGTGCCAGCAGTCCCCGTAAGCGAAATTCACCCCTCCACTTT.

The CDR3: CASSLGRESEKLFF. CDR3 coding DNA: TGTGCCAGCAGCTTAGGCAGGGAGTCTGAAAAACTGTTTTTT. The chain uses TRBV7-2 and TRBJ1-4; D possibly corresponds to TRBD1 (5 bases). This CDR3 is 14 amino acids long. From germline, CDR1 is SGHTA and CDR2 FQGNSA. V gave up 1 base and J gave up 7 bases, with 10 bases separating them.

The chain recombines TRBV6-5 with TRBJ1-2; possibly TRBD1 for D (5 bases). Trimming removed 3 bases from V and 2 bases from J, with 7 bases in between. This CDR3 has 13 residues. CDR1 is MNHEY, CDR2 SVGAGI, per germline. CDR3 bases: TGTGCCAGCAGTTATCGACAGAACTATGGCTACACCTTC. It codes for CASSYRQNYGYTF.

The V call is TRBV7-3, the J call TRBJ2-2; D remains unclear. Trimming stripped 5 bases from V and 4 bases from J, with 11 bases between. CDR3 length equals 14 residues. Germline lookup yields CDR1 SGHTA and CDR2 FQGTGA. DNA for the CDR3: TGTGCCAGCAGCCCAGCCCATAGCACCGGGGAGCTGTTTTTT. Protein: CASSPAHSTGELFF.

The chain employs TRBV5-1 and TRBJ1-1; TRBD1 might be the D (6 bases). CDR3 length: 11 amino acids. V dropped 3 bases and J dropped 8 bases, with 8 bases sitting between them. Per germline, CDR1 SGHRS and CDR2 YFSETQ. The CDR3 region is CASSSRGEAFF. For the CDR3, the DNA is TGCGCCAGCAGCTCCAGGGGAGAAGCTTTCTTT.

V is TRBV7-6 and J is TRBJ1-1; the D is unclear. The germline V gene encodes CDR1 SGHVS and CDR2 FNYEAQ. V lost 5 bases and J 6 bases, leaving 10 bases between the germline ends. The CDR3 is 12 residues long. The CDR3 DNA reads TGTGCCAGCAGCCCGGGAGTTCCTGAAGCTTTCTTT. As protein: CASSPGVPEAFF. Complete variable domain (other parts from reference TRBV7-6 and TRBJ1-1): GAGVSQSPRYKVTKRGQDVALRCDPISGHVSLYWYRQALGQGPEFLTYFNYEAQQDKSGLPNDRFSAERPEGSISTLTIQRTEQRDSAMYRCASSPGVPEAFFGQGTRLTVV.

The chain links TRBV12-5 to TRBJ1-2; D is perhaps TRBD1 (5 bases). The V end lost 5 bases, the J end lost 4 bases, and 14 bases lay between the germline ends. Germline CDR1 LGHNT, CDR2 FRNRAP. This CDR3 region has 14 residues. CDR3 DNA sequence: TGTGCTAGTGGTCCCTCCGCAGGGCCCTATGGCTACACCTTC. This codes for CASGPSAGPYGYTF.